These T cell receptor beta chains were read from a single sample in a study of cytomegalovirus exposure and HLA in healthy donors. Libraries were prepared by immunoSEQ multiplex PCR; TCRdb keeps only in-frame clonotypes and omits some of them. The table has more than 55,000 clones, roughly 80% seen once. The sequenced sample was PBMCs. The receptors here all came from a human donor in good health. The CDR3 runs from the conserved cysteine through the conserved F or W. Fields, in order: D gene, V gene, J gene, clone size, CDR3 protein, CDR3 DNA. D genes are given only for firm matches. Clone sizes are given selectively: once, few, many, or a class where the clone is expanded.

-	TRBV30	TRBJ2-7	-	CAWRIGVNHEQYF	TGTGCCTGGAGGATAGGGGTTAATCACGAGCAGTACTTC
TRBD2	TRBV25-1	TRBJ2-7	-	CASRGRGISSYEQYF	TGTGCCAGCAGGGGGAGGGGTATTAGCTCCTACGAGCAGTACTTC
TRBD2	TRBV29-1	TRBJ2-7	-	CSVEDGRSSYEQYF	TGCAGCGTTGAGGACGGGAGGAGCTCCTACGAGCAGTACTTC
TRBD1	TRBV4-1	TRBJ2-1	-	CASSQGQGFNEQFF	TGCGCCAGCAGCCAAGGACAGGGATTCAATGAGCAGTTCTTC
-	TRBV25-1	TRBJ2-7	-	CASSEDNGEQYF	TGTGCCAGCAGTGAAGACAACGGCGAGCAGTACTTC
-	TRBV4-1	TRBJ1-1	few	CASSQTGVGTEAFF	TGCGCCAGCAGCCAGACAGGCGTTGGGACTGAAGCTTTCTTT
-	TRBV21-1	TRBJ1-1	-	CASSNKGDRKNTEAFF	TGTGCCAGCAGCAATAAGGGGGACAGGAAGAACACTGAAGCTTTCTTT
TRBD2	TRBV10-3	TRBJ2-7	-	CATRLAGVDEQYF	TGTGCCACCCGACTAGCGGGAGTGGACGAGCAGTACTTC
TRBD1	TRBV30	TRBJ2-1	once	CAWSADRVAEQFF	TGTGCCTGGAGCGCTGACAGGGTTGCTGAGCAGTTCTTC
TRBD2	TRBV11-2	TRBJ2-3	-	CASSFGPSGGSDTQYF	TGTGCCAGCAGCTTCGGTCCTAGCGGGGGGTCAGATACGCAGTATTTT
TRBD2	TRBV27	TRBJ2-3	-	CASSSTKRSAGLTDTQYF	TGTGCCAGCAGTTCCACTAAACGATCAGCGGGGCTCACAGATACGCAGTATTTT
-	TRBV5-5	TRBJ2-1	-	CASSLLVSSYNEQFF	TGTGCCAGCAGCTTGTTAGTGAGCTCCTACAATGAGCAGTTCTTC
-	TRBV5-1	TRBJ1-2	once	CASSLKGGDYGYTF	TGCGCCAGCAGCTTGAAGGGGGGGGACTATGGCTACACCTTC
TRBD1	TRBV27	TRBJ1-1	-	CASSLKGGPLGTEAFF	TGTGCCAGCAGTTTGAAAGGGGGCCCCTTAGGCACTGAAGCTTTCTTT
TRBD1	TRBV19	TRBJ1-5	few	CASSTPRRQGGPQPQHF	TGTGCCAGTAGTACCCCACGGCGACAGGGTGGACCTCAGCCCCAGCATTTT
TRBD1	TRBV4-1	TRBJ1-1	-	CASSRQGLTEAFF	TGCGCCAGCAGCCGACAGGGCCTCACTGAAGCTTTCTTT
TRBD2	TRBV4-2	TRBJ2-7	-	CASSQDRNKGLLREQYF	TGTGCCAGCAGCCAAGATCGAAATAAGGGACTACTTCGGGAGCAGTACTTC
TRBD1	TRBV10-3	TRBJ2-2	-	CAISVSRQGEIMNTGELFF	TGTGCCATCAGTGTATCTCGACAGGGGGAGATTATGAACACCGGGGAGCTGTTTTTT
TRBD2	TRBV28	TRBJ2-5	-	CASSYYTLRGLTGEETQYF	TGTGCCAGCAGCTATTATACGCTAAGGGGACTAACAGGTGAAGAGACCCAGTACTTC
TRBD2	TRBV18	TRBJ2-1	-	CASSPQRLAGGRGSYNEQFF	TGTGCCAGCTCACCACAAAGACTAGCGGGGGGGCGGGGATCCTACAATGAGCAGTTCTTC
-	TRBV4-2	TRBJ1-2	-	CASSQDPGGDYGYTF	TGTGCCAGCAGCCAAGACCCTGGGGGCGACTATGGCTACACCTTC
-	TRBV7-8	TRBJ1-3	-	CASSLVGGGAGNTIYF	TGTGCCAGCAGCTTAGTAGGTGGGGGGGCTGGAAACACCATATATTTT
-	TRBV5-1	TRBJ2-3	-	CASKGRGTDTQYF	TGCGCCAGCAAGGGGAGGGGGACAGATACGCAGTATTTT
-	TRBV13	TRBJ1-2	-	CASSSRNRDVYGYTF	TGTGCCAGCAGCTCGAGAAACAGGGATGTCTATGGCTACACCTTC
TRBD2	TRBV13	TRBJ2-7	-	CASSSIRKTSGASYEQYF	TGTGCCAGCAGCTCCATCCGGAAGACTAGCGGGGCGTCCTACGAGCAGTACTTC
-	TRBV5-1	TRBJ2-3	-	CASSLAGWQFSTDTQYF	TGCGCCAGCAGCTTGGCAGGGTGGCAGTTTAGCACAGATACGCAGTATTTT
TRBD1	TRBV19	TRBJ2-5	-	CASSIGGTVQETQYF	TGTGCCAGTAGTATAGGGGGGACAGTCCAAGAGACCCAGTACTTC
-	TRBV7-3	TRBJ2-3	-	CASSSGTDTQYF	TGTGCCAGCAGCTCCGGGACAGATACGCAGTATTTT
-	TRBV9	TRBJ1-2	-	CASSVARGQIEGYTF	TGTGCCAGCAGCGTAGCTCGGGGTCAAATAGAAGGCTACACCTTC
TRBD1	TRBV5-4	TRBJ2-2	few	CASSLDRGRELFF	TGTGCCAGCAGCTTGGACAGGGGGCGGGAGCTGTTTTTT
TRBD1	TRBV10-3	TRBJ2-2	-	CAISAGGATGELFF	TGTGCCATCAGCGCAGGGGGCGCGACCGGGGAGCTGTTTTTT
-	TRBV27	TRBJ1-4	-	CASSFSGYEKLFF	TGTGCCAGCAGTTTCTCGGGATATGAAAAACTGTTTTTT
TRBD1	TRBV27	TRBJ2-7	-	CASSDRGRGRVEQYF	TGTGCCAGCAGCGACAGGGGCAGGGGGCGCGTCGAGCAGTACTTC
TRBD1	TRBV10-3	TRBJ1-1	-	CAISHNTPGTVEAFF	TGTGCCATCAGTCACAATACCCCCGGGACAGTTGAAGCTTTCTTT
-	TRBV11-2	TRBJ2-7	once	CASSFTSGQQYF	TGTGCCAGCAGCTTCACGAGCGGCCAGCAGTACTTC
-	TRBV18	TRBJ2-5	-	CASSPRTKETQYF	TGTGCCAGCTCACCTAGGACTAAAGAGACCCAGTACTTC
-	TRBV5-1	TRBJ1-6	-	CASSLRSSYNSPLHF	TGCGCCAGCAGCTTACGGAGCTCCTATAATTCACCCCTCCACTTT
TRBD2	TRBV28	TRBJ2-2	-	CASSLLAETGELFF	TGTGCCAGCAGTTTACTAGCGGAAACCGGGGAGCTGTTTTTT
-	TRBV7-8	TRBJ2-7	-	CASSLVRRASYEQYF	TGTGCCAGCAGCTTAGTGAGGAGGGCCTCCTACGAGCAGTACTTC
-	TRBV5-4	TRBJ1-2	-	CASSSKSDTGYAF	TGTGCCAGCAGCTCTAAAAGCGATACTGGCTACGCCTTC
-	TRBV4-3	TRBJ2-7	-	CASSQEFRWAFHEQYF	TGCGCCAGCAGCCAAGAATTCCGTTGGGCGTTCCACGAGCAGTACTTC
TRBD1	TRBV4-1	TRBJ2-7	-	CASSQGSHLRDRAYEQYF	TGCGCCAGCAGCCAAGGATCGCATTTACGGGACAGGGCGTACGAGCAGTACTTC
-	TRBV7-9	TRBJ1-2	-	CASSRQGPIGYGYTF	TGTGCCAGCAGCCGCCAGGGGCCCATAGGGTATGGCTACACCTTC
-	TRBV4-2	TRBJ2-1	-	CASSQEFASWDEQFF	TGTGCCAGCAGCCAAGAGTTCGCTAGCTGGGATGAGCAGTTCTTC
-	TRBV18	TRBJ2-7	-	CASSKLSRGYEQYF	TGTGCCAGCTCAAAGCTTTCCCGGGGCTACGAGCAGTACTTC
-	TRBV7-3	TRBJ2-1	few	CASSLGGKRNEQFF	TGTGCCAGCAGCTTGGGAGGAAAGCGCAATGAGCAGTTCTTC
TRBD1	TRBV29-1	TRBJ2-1	-	CSVVTGTGGPISYNEQFF	TGCAGCGTCGTCACCGGGACAGGGGGACCGATCTCCTACAATGAGCAGTTCTTC
-	TRBV10-3	TRBJ1-2	-	CAITADTPYGYTF	TGTGCCATCACCGCTGACACCCCCTATGGCTACACCTTC
-	TRBV4-3	TRBJ2-1	-	CASSQEVRDNEQFF	TGCGCCAGCAGCCAAGAAGTGCGGGACAATGAGCAGTTCTTC
TRBD1	TRBV27	TRBJ1-4	-	CASSSPGQGQEKLFF	TGTGCCAGCAGTTCCCCGGGACAGGGGCAAGAAAAACTGTTTTTT
-	TRBV7-3	TRBJ2-2	-	CASSSQQGTGELFF	TGTGCCAGCAGCTCGCAACAGGGAACCGGGGAGCTGTTTTTT
-	TRBV19	TRBJ1-5	-	CASSPGTPWPQHF	TGTGCCAGTAGCCCAGGCACCCCCTGGCCCCAGCATTTT
-	TRBV30	TRBJ2-7	-	CAWSDRNYEQYF	TGTGCCTGGAGTGACAGAAACTACGAGCAGTACTTC
-	TRBV11-2	TRBJ2-4	-	CASSPASRRDIQYF	TGTGCCAGCAGCCCTGCTTCGCGCCGGGACATTCAGTACTTC
-	TRBV6-5	TRBJ1-1	-	CASSKNTEAFF	TGTGCCAGCAGCAAAAACACTGAAGCTTTCTTT
TRBD1	TRBV18	TRBJ1-2	-	CASSPDRDYGYTF	TGTGCCAGCTCACCGGACAGGGACTATGGCTACACCTTC
-	TRBV5-6	TRBJ1-3	once	CASSDTGSGNTIYF	TGTGCCAGCAGCGATACAGGATCTGGAAACACCATATATTTT
TRBD1	TRBV4-1	TRBJ1-5	-	CASSTRQGLSNQPQHF	TGCGCCAGCAGCACCCGACAGGGATTGAGCAATCAGCCCCAGCATTTT
-	TRBV7-9	TRBJ2-2	-	CASSFGGPGELFF	TGCGCCAGCAGCTTCGGTGGTCCCGGGGAGCTGTTTTTT